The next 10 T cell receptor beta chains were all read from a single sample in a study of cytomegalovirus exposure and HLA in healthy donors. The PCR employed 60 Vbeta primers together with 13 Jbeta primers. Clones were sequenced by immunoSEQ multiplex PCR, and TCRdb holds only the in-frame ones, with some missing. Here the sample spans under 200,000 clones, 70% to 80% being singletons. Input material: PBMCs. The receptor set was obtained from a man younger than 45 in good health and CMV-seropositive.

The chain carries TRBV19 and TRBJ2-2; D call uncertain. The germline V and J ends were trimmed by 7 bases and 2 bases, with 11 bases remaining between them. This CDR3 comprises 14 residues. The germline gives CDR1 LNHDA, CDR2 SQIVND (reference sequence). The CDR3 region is CASINRVNTGELFF. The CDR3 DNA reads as TGTGCCAGTATTAACAGAGTAAACACCGGGGAGCTGTTTTTT.

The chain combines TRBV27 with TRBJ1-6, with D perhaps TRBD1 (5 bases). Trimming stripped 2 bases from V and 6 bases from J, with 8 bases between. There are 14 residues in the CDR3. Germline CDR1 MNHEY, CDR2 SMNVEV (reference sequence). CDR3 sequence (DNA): TGTGCCAGCAGTTTAGTGGGGGGTAATTCACCCCTCCACTTT. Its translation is CASSLVGGNSPLHF.

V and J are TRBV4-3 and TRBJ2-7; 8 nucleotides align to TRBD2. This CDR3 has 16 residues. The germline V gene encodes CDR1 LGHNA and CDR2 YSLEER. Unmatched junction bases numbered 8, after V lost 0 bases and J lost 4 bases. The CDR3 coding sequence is TGCGCCAGCAGCCAAGAGTGGTACGGCGGGGGGTACGAGCAGTACTTC. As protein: CASSQEWYGGGYEQYF.

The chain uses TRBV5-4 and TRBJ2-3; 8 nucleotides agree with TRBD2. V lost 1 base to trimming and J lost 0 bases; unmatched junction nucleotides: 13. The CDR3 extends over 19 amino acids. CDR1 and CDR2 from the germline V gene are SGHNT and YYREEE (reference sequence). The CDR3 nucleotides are TGTGCCAGCAGCTTGCCGGGGGGGCGGTTTCAGTCCAGCACAGATACGCAGTATTTT. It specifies CASSLPGGRFQSSTDTQYF.

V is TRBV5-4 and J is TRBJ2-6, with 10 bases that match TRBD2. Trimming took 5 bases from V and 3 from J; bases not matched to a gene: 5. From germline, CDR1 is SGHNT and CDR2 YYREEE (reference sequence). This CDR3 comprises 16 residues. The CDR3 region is CASRASGGYGANVLTF. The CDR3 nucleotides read TGTGCCAGCAGGGCTAGCGGGGGATATGGGGCCAACGTCCTGACTTTC.

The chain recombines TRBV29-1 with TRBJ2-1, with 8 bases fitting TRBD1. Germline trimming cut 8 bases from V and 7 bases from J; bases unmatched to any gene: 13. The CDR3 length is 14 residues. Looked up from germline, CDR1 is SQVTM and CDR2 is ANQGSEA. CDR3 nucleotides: TGCAGCCCCGACAGGCAGGGGGCTTCTAATGAGCAGTTCTTC. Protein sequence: CSPDRQGASNEQFF.

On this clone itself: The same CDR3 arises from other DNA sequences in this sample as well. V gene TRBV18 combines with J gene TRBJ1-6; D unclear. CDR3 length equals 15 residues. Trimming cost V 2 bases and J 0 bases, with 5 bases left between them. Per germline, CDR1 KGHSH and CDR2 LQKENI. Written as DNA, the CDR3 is TGTGCCAGCTCACCAAGGAGCTCCTATAATTCACCCCTCCACTTT. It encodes CASSPRSSYNSPLHF. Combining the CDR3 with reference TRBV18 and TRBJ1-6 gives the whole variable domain NAGVMQNPRHLVRRRGQEARLRCSPMKGHSHVYWYRQLPEEGLKFMVYLQKENIIDESGMPKERFSAEFPKEGPSILRIQQVVRGDSAAYFCASSPRSSYNSPLHFGNGTRLTVT.

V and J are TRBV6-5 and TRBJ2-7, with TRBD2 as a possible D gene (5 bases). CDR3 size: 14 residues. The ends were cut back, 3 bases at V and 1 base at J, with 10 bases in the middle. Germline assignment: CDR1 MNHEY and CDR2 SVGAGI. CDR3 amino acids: CASSYDYQSYEQYF. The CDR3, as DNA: TGTGCCAGCAGTTATGACTACCAGTCCTACGAGCAGTACTTC.

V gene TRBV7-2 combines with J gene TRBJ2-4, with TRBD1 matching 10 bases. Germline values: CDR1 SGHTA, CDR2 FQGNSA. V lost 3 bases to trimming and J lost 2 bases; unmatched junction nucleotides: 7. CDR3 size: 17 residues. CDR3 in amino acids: CASSFVDRGQTKNIQYF. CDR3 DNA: TGTGCCAGCAGCTTTGTTGACAGGGGGCAAACCAAAAACATTCAGTACTTC.

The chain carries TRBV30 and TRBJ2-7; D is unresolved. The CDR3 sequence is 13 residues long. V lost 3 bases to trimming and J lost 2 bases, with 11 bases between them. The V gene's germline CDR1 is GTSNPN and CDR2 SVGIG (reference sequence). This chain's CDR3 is CAWSLLETYEQYF. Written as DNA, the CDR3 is TGTGCCTGGAGCCTACTCGAAACCTACGAGCAGTACTTC.